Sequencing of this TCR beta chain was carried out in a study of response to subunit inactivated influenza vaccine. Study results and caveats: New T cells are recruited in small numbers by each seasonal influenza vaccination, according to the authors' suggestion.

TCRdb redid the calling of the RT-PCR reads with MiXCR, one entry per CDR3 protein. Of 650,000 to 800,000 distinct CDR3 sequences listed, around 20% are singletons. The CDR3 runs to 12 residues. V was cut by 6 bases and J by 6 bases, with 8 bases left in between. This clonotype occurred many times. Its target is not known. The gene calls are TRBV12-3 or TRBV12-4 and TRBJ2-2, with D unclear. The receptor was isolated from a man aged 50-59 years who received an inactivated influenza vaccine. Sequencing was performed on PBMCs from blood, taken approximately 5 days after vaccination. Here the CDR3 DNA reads TGTGCCAGCAGCTTGGAAGCCGGGGAGCTGTTTTTT. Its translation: CASSLEAGELFF.